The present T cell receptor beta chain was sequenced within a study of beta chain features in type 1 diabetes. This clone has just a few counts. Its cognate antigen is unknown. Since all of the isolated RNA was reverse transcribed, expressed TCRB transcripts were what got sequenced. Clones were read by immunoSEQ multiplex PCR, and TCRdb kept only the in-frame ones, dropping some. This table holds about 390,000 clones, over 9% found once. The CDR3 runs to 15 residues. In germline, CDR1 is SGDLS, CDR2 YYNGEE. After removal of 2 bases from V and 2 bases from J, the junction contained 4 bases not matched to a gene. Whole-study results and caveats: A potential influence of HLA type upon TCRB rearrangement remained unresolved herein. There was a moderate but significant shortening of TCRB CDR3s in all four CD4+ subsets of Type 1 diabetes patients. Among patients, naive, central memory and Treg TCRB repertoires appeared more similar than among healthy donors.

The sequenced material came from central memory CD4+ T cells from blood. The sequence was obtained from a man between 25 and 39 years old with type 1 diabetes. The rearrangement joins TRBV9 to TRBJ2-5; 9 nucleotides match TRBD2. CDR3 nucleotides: TGTGCCAGCAGCGTCGGGACTAGCATTCAAGAGACCCAGTACTTC. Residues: CASSVGTSIQETQYF.